These T cell receptor beta chains were read from a single sample in a study of cytomegalovirus exposure and HLA in healthy donors. Libraries were prepared by immunoSEQ multiplex PCR; TCRdb keeps only in-frame clonotypes and omits some of them. The table records under 250,000 clones, approximately 87% of them present only once. The sample taken for sequencing was PBMCs. The receptors derive from a human donor in good health. Both conserved end residues are part of each CDR3. The D gene is left open where the match is weak. The listing skips clone size in some rows; elsewhere it reads once, few, many or a size class.

CDR3	DNA	J	D	size	V
CASRSHRGRNQPQHF	TGTGCCAGCAGGTCGCACAGGGGGCGCAATCAGCCCCAGCATTTT	TRBJ1-5	TRBD1	-	TRBV6-5
CASSHPLASEQYF	TGTGCCAGCAGTCACCCCCTAGCTAGCGAGCAGTACTTC	TRBJ2-7	-	few	TRBV27
CASSVGHSYEQYF	TGTGCCAGCAGCGTGGGCCACTCCTACGAGCAGTACTTC	TRBJ2-7	-	once	TRBV2
CASSPGTSGRSYEQYF	TGTGCCAGCAGCCCCGGGACTAGCGGGAGGTCTTACGAGCAGTACTTC	TRBJ2-7	TRBD2	-	TRBV7-8
CASSQDRDRGITDTQYF	TGCGCCAGCAGCCAAGACCGGGACAGGGGAATCACAGATACGCAGTATTTT	TRBJ2-3	TRBD1	-	TRBV4-1
CASSYLEESSYEQYF	TGTGCCAGCAGTTACCTAGAGGAATCTTCCTACGAGCAGTACTTC	TRBJ2-7	-	-	TRBV6-5
CASSRTGAGTDTQYF	TGTGCCAGCTCGCGGACAGGGGCTGGCACAGATACGCAGTATTTT	TRBJ2-3	TRBD1	-	TRBV5-4
CASSQAIVDNSRYEQYF	TGTGCCAGCAGCCAAGCAATTGTAGACAACAGTCGCTACGAGCAGTACTTC	TRBJ2-7	-	-	TRBV6-8
CASSAQGNQPQHF	TGTGCCAGCAGCGCCCAGGGAAATCAGCCCCAGCATTTT	TRBJ1-5	-	-	TRBV9
CATRDRGRSTEAFF	TGTGCCACACGGGACAGGGGTCGGTCCACTGAAGCTTTCTTT	TRBJ1-1	TRBD1	-	TRBV19
CASSEARGIGEKLFF	TGTGCCAGCAGTGAAGCGAGGGGGATAGGGGAAAAACTGTTTTTT	TRBJ1-4	-	-	TRBV2
CASSPGQETYEQYF	TGTGCCAGCAGCCCAGGACAGGAAACCTACGAGCAGTACTTC	TRBJ2-7	TRBD1	-	TRBV9
CASSYFMQGQPQHF	TGTGCCAGCAGTTACTTTATGCAGGGCCAGCCCCAGCATTTT	TRBJ1-5	-	-	TRBV6-6
CASSPGTIAPSTEAFF	TGTGCCAGCAGCCCCGGGACAATTGCCCCGAGTACTGAAGCTTTCTTT	TRBJ1-1	-	-	TRBV7-9
CASSLGGSTGANVLTF	TGTGCCAGCAGCTTAGGAGGGTCCACTGGGGCCAACGTCCTGACTTTC	TRBJ2-6	-	-	TRBV11-3
CAWSIWGQGVGVAKNIQYF	TGTGCCTGGAGTATTTGGGGACAGGGGGTTGGAGTGGCCAAAAACATTCAGTACTTC	TRBJ2-4	TRBD1	-	TRBV30
CSVDPTSGSYNEQFF	TGCAGCGTTGACCCTACTAGCGGCTCCTACAATGAGCAGTTCTTC	TRBJ2-1	TRBD2	-	TRBV29-1
CAIMGQDLNYGYTF	TGTGCCATCATGGGACAGGACTTAAACTATGGCTACACCTTC	TRBJ1-2	TRBD1	-	TRBV10-3
CASSQQVNTEAFF	TGTGCCAGTAGTCAGCAGGTAAACACTGAAGCTTTCTTT	TRBJ1-1	-	-	TRBV19
CASSFRLVLAGGRGETQYF	TGTGCCAGTAGTTTTCGTTTGGTTCTAGCGGGAGGTCGGGGAGAGACCCAGTACTTC	TRBJ2-5	TRBD2	-	TRBV19
CASSRTSSYEQYF	TGTGCCAGCAGCCGGACTAGTTCCTACGAGCAGTACTTC	TRBJ2-7	TRBD2	-	TRBV5-4
CASRGTGGAQPQHF	TGTGCCAGCAGGGGGACAGGGGGCGCTCAGCCCCAGCATTTT	TRBJ1-5	TRBD1	-	TRBV6-5
CASSSPTGFGGNQPQHF	TGTGCCAGCAGCTCTCCGACAGGGTTTGGGGGCAATCAGCCCCAGCATTTT	TRBJ1-5	TRBD1	once	TRBV28
CASSLFRENTEAFF	TGTGCCAGCAGTCTCTTCCGGGAGAACACTGAAGCTTTCTTT	TRBJ1-1	-	-	TRBV6-5
CASSASGQGHSETQYF	TGTGCCAGCAGTGCTTCAGGACAGGGCCATTCGGAGACCCAGTACTTC	TRBJ2-5	TRBD1	-	TRBV2
CASSSNPGGIGNQPQHF	TGTGCCAGCAGCTCCAATCCAGGGGGTATCGGCAATCAGCCCCAGCATTTT	TRBJ1-5	TRBD1	-	TRBV7-2
CAATGAGNTIYF	TGTGCGGCTACAGGGGCTGGAAACACCATATATTTT	TRBJ1-3	TRBD1	once	TRBV28
CASSPGQVTKETQYF	TGCGCCAGCAGCCCGGGACAGGTAACGAAAGAGACCCAGTACTTC	TRBJ2-5	TRBD1	-	TRBV5-1
CASSPDRNNQPQHF	TGTGCCAGCAGCCCTGACAGAAACAATCAGCCCCAGCATTTT	TRBJ1-5	-	-	TRBV4-2
CASNERSDTDTQYF	TGTGCCAGTAACGAGCGGTCGGACACAGATACGCAGTATTTT	TRBJ2-3	-	-	TRBV19
CAWSVPGAQGQPQHF	TGTGCCTGGAGTGTACCAGGGGCCCAGGGCCAGCCCCAGCATTTT	TRBJ1-5	-	-	TRBV30
CSVPSSDRGLQETQYF	TGCAGCGTCCCGAGTTCTGACCGGGGGTTACAAGAGACCCAGTACTTC	TRBJ2-5	-	-	TRBV29-1